The 25 T cell receptor beta chains reported below all come from one sample, sequenced in a study of neurological immune-mediated disorders. TCRdb fed the 5' RACE reads into MiXCR, producing one record per CDR3 protein. The profile covers 40,000 to 55,000 distinct CDR3 sequences, with 4.5% to 7% appearing a single time and approximately 1.5% taken by the ten largest. Source material: CD4+ T cells from blood. These receptors were obtained from a woman under 30 with multiple sclerosis.

The V gene is TRBV27, the J gene TRBJ2-3, with TRBD2 as a possible D gene (6 bases). The CDR3 contains 16 residues. Germline CDR1 and CDR2: MNHEY and SMNVEV (reference sequence). The V end lost 5 bases, the J end lost 0 bases, and 15 bases lay between the germline ends. The CDR3 region has the DNA TGTGCCAGCAGTAACCTAGCGTATAATAGCACAGATACGCAGTATTTT. Translating it yields CASSNLAYNSTDTQYF.

In this sample, this clonotype is medium-sized. The chain employs TRBV20-1 and TRBJ1-1; D uncertain. Germline CDR1 DFQATT, CDR2 SNEGSKA (reference sequence). The CDR3 runs 14 residues. V gave up 0 bases and J gave up 1 base, with 9 bases separating them. The CDR3 DNA is TGCAGTGCTAGAGATCTGATTAGGAACACTGAAGCTTTCTTT. This sequence encodes CSARDLIRNTEAFF.

This clonotype was observed at least ten times. The genes are TRBV12-3 or TRBV12-4 and TRBJ2-3; 7 bases are a match to TRBD2. The trim removed 7 bases at V and 2 bases at J, leaving 9 bases unmatched. The CDR3 has 15 amino acids. As DNA, the CDR3 is TGTGCCAGCACCCTCGGCGGGAGCACCACAGATACGCAGTATTTT. Translated, it gives CASTLGGSTTDTQYF.

This clonotype was recorded at least ten times. The chain carries TRBV10-3 and TRBJ2-7, with TRBD1 identical over 8 bases. This CDR3 region has 15 residues. Unmatched junction bases numbered 13, after V lost 10 bases and J lost 2 bases. CDR1 and CDR2 from the germline V gene are ENHRY and SYGVKD. CDR3 residues: CATKNGTGQTYEQYF. CDR3 sequence (DNA): TGTGCCACCAAGAACGGGACAGGACAAACCTACGAGCAGTACTTC.

There are many counts of this clonotype. The chain joins TRBV5-1 to TRBJ2-1, with TRBD1 identical over 7 bases. The CDR3 covers 15 residues. Per germline, CDR1 SGHRS and CDR2 YFSETQ. V was clipped by 0 bases and J by 5 bases; unmatched bases: 5. Here the CDR3 reads CASSLGGRGNNEQFF. The CDR3 bases are TGCGCCAGCAGCTTGGGAGGCAGGGGGAACAATGAGCAGTTCTTC.

This clonotype occurred many times. The chain employs TRBV5-1 and TRBJ2-1; no definite D call. The CDR3 contains 11 residues. Germline CDR1 is SGHRS and CDR2 is YFSETQ. V lost 3 bases and J 2 bases, leaving 0 bases between the germline ends. CDR3 nucleotide sequence: TGCGCCAGCAGCTCCTACAATGAGCAGTTCTTC. Translated: CASSSYNEQFF.

This clonotype was observed many times. V is TRBV20-1 and J is TRBJ2-1; 8 bases are shared with TRBD2. The CDR3 contains 13 residues. The germline gives CDR1 DFQATT, CDR2 SNEGSKA (reference sequence). V gave up 3 bases and J gave up 6 bases; unmatched junction bases: 4. The CDR3 DNA is TGCAGTGCTAGCGGGAGGGCCCCCAATGAGCAGTTCTTC. It is translated as CSASGRAPNEQFF.

This clonotype has at least ten counts. This sequence joins TRBV29-1 and TRBJ2-5; 9 bases map to TRBD1. Germline CDR1 reads SQVTM; CDR2 reads ANQGSEA. The CDR3 is 20 residues long. Trimming removed 2 bases from V and 5 bases from J; junction bases left unmatched: 24. The CDR3 loop is CSVEKRASWDREGSLETQYF. CDR3 nucleotides: TGCAGCGTTGAAAAAAGGGCGAGTTGGGACAGGGAGGGTAGTTTGGAGACCCAGTACTTC.

There are many counts of this clonotype. This chain joins TRBV20-1 and TRBJ1-5, with D perhaps TRBD1 (6 bases). V shed 6 bases and J shed 3 bases, with 9 bases lying between them. This CDR3 comprises 12 residues. Germline assignment: CDR1 DFQATT and CDR2 SNEGSKA (reference sequence). CDR3 in DNA: TGCAGTGCAAACAGGGTCAATCAGCCCCAGCATTTT. Amino acids: CSANRVNQPQHF.

This clonotype has a count of ten or more. The rearrangement links TRBV20-1 to TRBJ1-6, with D perhaps TRBD1 (6 bases). The germline gives CDR1 DFQATT, CDR2 SNEGSKA (reference sequence). The CDR3 runs to 11 residues. Between the trimmed V and J ends, which lost 2 bases and 10 bases, there was a span of 6 bases. CDR3: CSARQGSPLHF. The CDR3 nucleotides read TGCAGTGCTAGACAGGGGTCACCCCTCCACTTT.

This clonotype was found a few times. The V call is TRBV3-1, the J call TRBJ1-1; a possible D gene is TRBD1 (5 bases). Trimming removed 4 bases at V and 1 base at J, with 10 bases between. This CDR3 spans 14 amino acids. Germline CDR1 and CDR2: LGHDT and YNNKEL (reference sequence). CDR3 region: CASSPGAGNTEAFF. The CDR3 bases are TGTGCCAGCAGCCCCGGGGCAGGGAACACTGAAGCTTTCTTT.

Only a few counts were recorded for this clonotype. The chain couples TRBV20-1 to TRBJ1-5, with a tentative D call TRBD1 (6 bases). V gave up 3 bases and J gave up 7 bases, with 10 bases separating them. This CDR3 is 12 amino acids long. Germline CDR1 and CDR2: DFQATT and SNEGSKA (reference sequence). Written as DNA, the CDR3 is TGCAGTGCTAGTGGAGGGGGGCAGCCCCAGCATTTT. Its translation: CSASGGGQPQHF.

This clonotype was counted between two and nine times. The CDR3 DNA sequence: TGCAGTTCCTCGGGACTAGCCTACAATGAGCAGTTCTTC. Encoded protein: CSSSGLAYNEQFF. The rearrangement uses TRBV20-1 and TRBJ2-1; TRBD2 agrees at 8 bases. The V segment lost 8 bases and the J segment 2 bases; nucleotides outside the gene matches: 5. This CDR3 has 13 amino acids. Germline CDR1 is DFQATT and CDR2 is SNEGSKA (reference sequence).

This clonotype was found many times. The rearrangement links TRBV5-1 to TRBJ1-2; a possible D gene is TRBD1 (5 bases). Germline V lookup: CDR1 SGHRS, CDR2 YFSETQ. This CDR3 has 13 amino acids. Between the trimmed V and J ends, which lost 4 bases and 5 bases, there was a span of 12 bases. The CDR3 sequence is CASSPGRSYGYTF. DNA for the CDR3: TGCGCCAGCAGCCCGGGACGGTCGTATGGCTACACCTTC.

In this sample, this clonotype turned up a few times. This sequence joins TRBV11-2 and TRBJ2-3; no firm D call. The CDR3 is made up of 11 amino acids. Germline assignment: CDR1 SGHAT and CDR2 FQNNGV. V was pared by 2 bases and J by 5 bases, with 2 bases between. The CDR3 here is CASSLKDTQYF. Written as DNA, the CDR3 is TGTGCCAGCAGCTTAAAAGATACGCAGTATTTT.

At least ten counts were recorded for this clonotype. The chain carries TRBV6-1 and TRBJ2-2, with a possible D match to TRBD1 (6 bases). Germline loops: CDR1 MNHNS, CDR2 SASEGT. Trimming left V 6 bases short and J 2 bases short, with 10 bases between. The CDR3 sequence is 14 residues long. CDR3 sequence (DNA): TGTGCCAGCAGCGGGACATTCAACACCGGGGAGCTGTTTTTT. Protein sequence: CASSGTFNTGELFF.

This clonotype appeared many times. CDR3 DNA sequence: TGCGCCAGCAGCTTGGACTACGGAATATTTAGCTACACCTTC. It yields the protein CASSLDYGIFSYTF. The gene calls are TRBV5-1 and TRBJ1-2; D is undetermined. The V and J ends lost 0 bases and 9 bases respectively, with 15 bases between them. The CDR3 has 14 amino acids. Germline assignment: CDR1 SGHRS and CDR2 YFSETQ.

This clonotype has a count of ten or more. The genes are TRBV12-3 or TRBV12-4 and TRBJ1-1, with D hard to call. The V end lost 6 bases, the J end lost 2 bases, and 16 bases lay between the germline ends. The CDR3 covers 15 residues. The CDR3 sequence is CASSRGRARNTEAFF. As DNA, the CDR3 is TGTGCCAGCAGCCGAGGGAGGGCCCGTAACACTGAAGCTTTCTTT.

This clonotype was counted at least ten times. The rearrangement links TRBV6-5 to TRBJ1-1; 10 bases are a match to TRBD1. J was trimmed by 10 bases and V by 2 bases; bases with no gene match: 7. The CDR3 extends over 14 amino acids. Germline CDR1 MNHEY, CDR2 SVGAGI. CDR3 loop: CASSYVLGQGSAFF. For the CDR3, the DNA is TGTGCCAGCAGTTACGTATTGGGACAGGGGTCAGCTTTCTTT.

There are many counts of this clonotype. The genes are TRBV10-1 and TRBJ2-1, with D possibly TRBD1 on 6 matching bases. The V gene's germline CDR1 is WNHNN and CDR2 SYGVQD (reference sequence). V shed 0 bases and J shed 7 bases, with 13 bases lying between them. The CDR3 covers 15 residues. The CDR3 reads CASSESGAVRNEQFF. The CDR3 DNA follows: TGCGCCAGCAGTGAGTCGGGGGCTGTTAGGAATGAGCAGTTCTTC.

Many counts were recorded for this clonotype. The V gene is TRBV12-3 or TRBV12-4, the J gene TRBJ1-5, with D unresolved. V was pared by 4 bases and J by 1 base, with 23 bases between. CDR3 length: 19 amino acids. CDR3 loop: CASSSFPPLAVSSNQPQHF. The CDR3 DNA follows: TGTGCCAGCAGTTCGTTCCCCCCTCTGGCTGTGTCCAGCAATCAGCCCCAGCATTTT.

This clonotype was counted at least ten times. The chain carries TRBV11-3 and TRBJ1-1; a weak D match, TRBD1 (5 bases). Germline CDR1 SGHNT, CDR2 YENEEA. There are 14 residues in the CDR3. V lost 1 base and J 8 bases, leaving 14 bases between the germline ends. The CDR3 region has the DNA TGTGCCAGCAGCTTAGGGGGGGACGTCGTCGAAGCTTTCTTT. Residues: CASSLGGDVVEAFF.

This clonotype was seen at least ten times. The rearrangement links TRBV10-3 to TRBJ2-7; 11 bases fit TRBD1. Unmatched junction bases numbered 10, after V lost 7 bases and J lost 2 bases. The CDR3 sequence is 16 residues long. Germline lookup yields CDR1 ENHRY and CDR2 SYGVKD. Written as DNA, the CDR3 is TGTGCCATCACCGGGACAGGGGGGACTTCCACCTACGAGCAGTACTTC. It is translated as CAITGTGGTSTYEQYF.

The table lists this clonotype with many counts. This chain connects TRBV6-5 to TRBJ1-2; D ambiguous. Trimming stripped 5 bases from V and 8 bases from J, with 24 bases between. Germline V CDR1 and CDR2: MNHEY, SVGAGI. The CDR3 is 16 amino acids. This CDR3 reads CASSPTGQVGVFGYTF. CDR3 nucleotides: TGTGCCAGCAGTCCCACCGGGCAGGTTGGGGTGTTCGGCTACACCTTC.

This clonotype was seen many times. V and J are TRBV12-3 or TRBV12-4 and TRBJ1-2, with TRBD1 matching over 7 bases. With 6 bases clipped from V and 4 bases from J, the junction kept 8 bases outside the gene matches. The CDR3 extends over 14 amino acids. The CDR3 region is CASRLQGRVYGYTF. The CDR3 region has the DNA TGTGCCAGCAGGTTACAGGGGAGGGTCTATGGCTACACCTTC.